This TCR beta chain is drawn from a study of blood T cell repertoires in COVID-19. The wider study: The origin of the acute and convalescent COVID-19 samples was the United States, Italy and Spain. The cDNA or gDNA used as material had been derived from T cells, B-cell-depleted T cells, or PBMCs.

Original processing methods: Amplifying reference gene primers gave estimates of nucleated cell counts. Clones were read by immunoSEQ multiplex PCR, and TCRdb kept only the in-frame ones, dropping some. V and J calls and clone size are those listed in that table; D and trimming were worked out from the DNA. The sample includes 57,000 or so clones, 65% to 80% of them seen just once. The sample was peripheral blood. The clonotype originates from a woman older than 75 with active or convalescent COVID-19.

CDR3 DNA: TGTGCCAGCAGCCAGCTCAGGGGGGCCCATGCAACTAATGAAAAACTGTTTTTT. Protein: CASSQLRGAHATNEKLFF. The chain employs TRBV4-2 and TRBJ1-4; 7 nucleotides line up with TRBD1. The CDR3 spans 18 residues. Germline V gene sequence: CDR1 LGHNA, CDR2 YNFKEQ. V lost 3 bases, J lost 0 bases, and 10 bases stayed unmatched.